Listed here are 20 T cell receptor beta chains from one sample, sequenced in a study of T cell responses to AZD1222 COVID-19 vaccine. Profiling relied on immunoSEQ multiplex PCR, and the TCRdb table lists in-frame clones only, not all of them. Counted here are over 150,000 clones, roughly 94% occurring once; the ten biggest clones make up about 1.5%. This specimen consisted of peripheral blood, obtained 28 days after the second AZD1222 dose. These receptors all stem from an adult who received the AZD1222 COVID-19 vaccine.

The chain links TRBV18 to TRBJ1-2; D gene ambiguous. Germline V gene lookup returns CDR1 KGHSH and CDR2 LQKENI. V was pared by 8 bases and J by 0 bases, with 16 bases between. The CDR3 extends over 15 amino acids. The CDR3: CASATGISSNYGYTF. In DNA, the CDR3 is TGTGCCAGCGCAACGGGGATCTCTTCTAACTATGGCTACACCTTC.

The rearrangement joins TRBV5-1 to TRBJ1-3; TRBD1 might be the D (5 bases). Germline assignment: CDR1 SGHRS and CDR2 YFSETQ. Trimming took off 3 bases at V and 4 bases at J, with 11 bases between the two ends. This CDR3 is 14 amino acids long. The CDR3 protein is CASSSGTLGNTIYF. The CDR3 nucleotides are TGCGCCAGCAGCTCCGGGACTTTAGGAAACACCATATATTTT.

The chain has TRBV6-1 and TRBJ1-3; no clear D gene. The V end lost 1 base, the J end lost 4 bases, and 11 bases lay between the germline ends. The CDR3 length is 15 residues. Germline assignment: CDR1 MNHNS and CDR2 SASEGT. The CDR3 DNA reads as TGTGCCAGCAGTGAAGGAGGATCGGGGGGAAACACCATATATTTT. It encodes CASSEGGSGGNTIYF.

V usage is TRBV5-4 and J usage is TRBJ2-1; a weak D match, TRBD2 (7 bases). In germline, CDR1 is SGHNT, CDR2 YYREEE (reference sequence). The CDR3 is 19 amino acids. The V end lost 0 bases, the J end lost 0 bases, and 19 bases lay between the germline ends. The CDR3 sequence: CASSLGLAVLGGSYNEQFF. CDR3 in DNA: TGTGCCAGCAGCTTGGGGCTAGCGGTCCTAGGGGGCTCCTACAATGAGCAGTTCTTC.

This clone was recorded only once. The gene calls are TRBV9 and TRBJ2-1, with 11 nucleotides matching TRBD2. Germline-derived CDR1 and CDR2 are SGDLS and YYNGEE. This CDR3 region has 15 residues. J gave up 6 bases and V 2 bases, and 4 bases lay outside the gene matches. The CDR3 spells CASSVRLAGFNEQFF. CDR3 nucleotide sequence: TGTGCCAGCAGCGTGAGACTAGCGGGGTTCAATGAGCAGTTCTTC.

The V call is TRBV3-1 (or the pseudogene TRBV3-2), the J call TRBJ2-7; TRBD1 matches 10 bases. CDR3 length: 15 residues. The V segment lost 5 bases and the J segment 4 bases; nucleotides outside the gene matches: 8. Germline V gives CDR1 LGHDT, CDR2 YNNKEL (reference sequence). CDR3 DNA: TGTGCCAGCAGCTATACCGGGACAGGGGTTTACGAGCAGTACTTC. Amino acids: CASSYTGTGVYEQYF.

The chain joins TRBV4-3 to TRBJ1-4; 9 positions agree with TRBD1. This CDR3 region has 16 residues. Germline V gives CDR1 LGHNA, CDR2 YSLEER. The J segment lost 3 bases and the V segment lost 3 bases, leaving 5 bases of the junction unmatched. CDR3 protein: CASSQGTGSANEKLFF. As DNA, the CDR3 is TGCGCCAGCAGCCAGGGGACAGGGTCGGCTAATGAAAAACTGTTTTTT.

This clone was picked up one time. The chain carries TRBV7-8 and TRBJ2-1; 10 bases align to TRBD1. CDR3 size: 17 residues. Germline assignment: CDR1 SGHVS and CDR2 FQNEAQ. J gave up 5 bases and V 3 bases, and 10 bases lay outside the gene matches. The CDR3 sequence is CASSFVIRDRGHNEQFF. CDR3 nucleotide sequence: TGTGCCAGCAGCTTCGTGATCCGGGACAGGGGTCACAATGAGCAGTTCTTC.

The V gene is TRBV9, the J gene TRBJ2-3; D is undetermined. V lost 0 bases and J 1 base, leaving 6 bases between the germline ends. Germline values: CDR1 SGDLS, CDR2 YYNGEE. The CDR3 contains 14 residues. Here the CDR3 reads CASSVDTGTDTQYF. In nucleotides, the CDR3 is TGTGCCAGCAGCGTAGACACTGGCACAGATACGCAGTATTTT.

The V call is TRBV6-5, the J call TRBJ2-3, with 10 bases lining up with TRBD2. The germline V gene encodes CDR1 MNHEY and CDR2 SVGAGI. The junction had 1 base not matched to a gene; V was cut back by 4 bases and J by 0 bases. The CDR3 runs to 15 residues. The CDR3 nucleotides read TGTGCCAGCAGTTTGACTAGCGGGAGCACAGATACGCAGTATTTT. Its translation is CASSLTSGSTDTQYF.

This chain links TRBV7-3 with TRBJ1-2; maybe TRBD1 (5 bases). Germline CDR1 reads SGHTA; CDR2 reads FQGTGA. V dropped 5 bases and J dropped 4 bases, with 14 bases sitting between them. The CDR3 runs to 14 residues. The CDR3 sequence is CASSTPGLSYGYTF. CDR3 DNA sequence: TGTGCCAGCAGCACCCCAGGGTTGAGCTATGGCTACACCTTC.

The V and J genes are TRBV6-5 and TRBJ1-1; 10 nucleotides line up with TRBD1. The CDR3 runs 14 residues. Per the germline V gene, CDR1 is MNHEY and CDR2 is SVGAGI. V shed 2 bases, J shed 3 bases, and the junction held 0 bases outside the gene matches. CDR3 amino acids: CASSYGQGDTEAFF. CDR3 coding DNA: TGTGCCAGCAGTTACGGACAGGGGGACACTGAAGCTTTCTTT.

The chain recombines TRBV9 with TRBJ1-1; TRBD1 is a possible D gene (6 bases). Germline loops: CDR1 SGDLS, CDR2 YYNGEE. The CDR3 is made up of 16 amino acids. Between the trimmed V and J ends, which lost 3 bases and 4 bases, there was a span of 19 bases. This CDR3 is CASSAGTPLLGTEAFF. CDR3 nucleotides: TGTGCCAGCAGCGCCGGGACACCTCTTTTGGGCACTGAAGCTTTCTTT.

This chain links TRBV19 with TRBJ1-5, with D perhaps TRBD1 (6 bases). V lost 2 bases and J lost 6, with 17 bases in between. CDR1 LNHDA and CDR2 SQIVND come from the germline V gene (reference sequence). The CDR3 loop spans 16 amino acids. The CDR3, as DNA: TGTGCCAGTAGTATACTCGGGGGGGCGCGTATTCAGCCCCAGCATTTT. It yields the protein CASSILGGARIQPQHF.

The V call is TRBV12-5, the J call TRBJ1-1; perhaps TRBD1 as D (6 bases). Trimming pared 5 bases from V and 6 bases from J, leaving 13 bases between. Per the germline V gene, CDR1 is LGHNT and CDR2 is FRNRAP. The CDR3 loop spans 13 amino acids. CDR3 region: CASGLTGSSEAFF. In DNA form, the CDR3 reads TGTGCTAGTGGTCTAACAGGGTCCTCTGAAGCTTTCTTT.

V and J are TRBV3-1 (or the pseudogene TRBV3-2) and TRBJ2-1, with a weak D call TRBD2 (6 bases). This CDR3 is 16 amino acids long. V was clipped by 4 bases and J by 4 bases, with 17 bases between them. Germline CDR1 and CDR2: LGHDT and YNNKEL (reference sequence). The CDR3 region is CASSRPGTPLYNEQFF. Written as DNA, the CDR3 is TGTGCCAGCAGCCGCCCCGGGACTCCCCTATACAATGAGCAGTTCTTC.

The chain has TRBV30 and TRBJ2-7; D is unresolved. Germline loops: CDR1 GTSNPN, CDR2 SVGIG (reference sequence). The CDR3 is 11 residues long. V gave up 5 bases and J gave up 2 bases, with 7 bases separating them. This chain's CDR3 is CAWGVTYEQYF. DNA for the CDR3: TGTGCCTGGGGAGTTACCTACGAGCAGTACTTC.

This chain links TRBV18 with TRBJ1-2; tentatively, D is TRBD1 (6 bases). V gave up 4 bases and J gave up 7 bases, with 16 bases separating them. Germline V gene sequence: CDR1 KGHSH, CDR2 LQKENI. This CDR3 contains 14 residues. CDR3 sequence: CASSRDTQRGGYTF. The CDR3 DNA is TGTGCCAGCTCACGGGACACGCAAAGGGGTGGCTACACCTTC.

CDR3 bases: TGTGCCAGCAGTGGAAATGGGACAGGGCATGTCGAAAAACTGTTTTTT. This gives the protein CASSGNGTGHVEKLFF. The chain is built from TRBV9 and TRBJ1-4; 9 nucleotides line up with TRBD1. CDR1 and CDR2 from the germline V gene are SGDLS and YYNGEE. The CDR3 length is 16 residues. Losses at the gene ends were 5 bases for V and 8 bases for J; bases not matched to a gene: 13.

The chain couples TRBV7-3 to TRBJ2-2, with 8 bases fitting TRBD1. With 4 bases clipped from V and 5 bases from J, the junction kept 9 bases outside the gene matches. This CDR3 spans 16 amino acids. The V gene's germline CDR1 is SGHTA and CDR2 FQGTGA. DNA for the CDR3: TGTGCCAGCAGCTCGCCAGGGGGCTTGGGAACCGGGGAGCTGTTTTTT. Its translation: CASSSPGGLGTGELFF.